These T cell receptor beta chains were read from a single sample in a study of CXCR3-negative and CXCR3-positive naive CD8 T cells. Following a re-call of the 5' RACE reads, TCRdb has one entry per CDR3 protein and lacks DNA. There are 80,000 to 95,000 distinct CDR3 sequences in the sample, with around 1.5% held by the top ten. Sequencing was performed on naive CXCR3- CD8+ T cells from blood. These receptors were taken from a human donor in good health. Some clones in this sample may be carry-over from other donors' samples. The CDR3 runs from the conserved cysteine through the conserved F or W.

TRBJ1-2 TRBV28 CASSQNREWDGYTF
TRBJ2-1 TRBV2 CAMSRVDRSTYNEQFF
TRBJ2-5 TRBV9 CASSVDGSPGETQYF
TRBJ2-1 TRBV19 CASRETGNNEQFF
TRBJ2-7 TRBV7-9 CASSQYLGLADYEQYF
TRBJ2-1 TRBV7-2 CASSQHLSGRFYNEQFF
TRBJ2-7 TRBV7-6 CASSWDRESEQYF
TRBJ2-1 TRBV7-9 CASSFLAGASYNEQFF
TRBJ1-2 TRBV6-2/TRBV6-3 CASTQDLGGRYGYTF
TRBJ2-7 TRBV11-2 CASSVGPLSYEQYF
TRBJ1-2 TRBV7-9 CASSLPALWGYTF
TRBJ2-1 TRBV4-1 CASSYSGGPDNEQFF
TRBJ2-7 TRBV6-2/TRBV6-3 CASSYDLEVTYEQYF
TRBJ2-7 TRBV5-1 CASSSEGEWKYEQYF
TRBJ2-7 TRBV29-1 CSVSSSSSYEQYF
TRBJ2-3 TRBV20-1 CSVTPGAGEADTQYF
TRBJ2-1 TRBV5-1 CASSAWTGKDNEQFF
TRBJ1-5 TRBV6-2/TRBV6-3 CASSYFGTFNQPQHF
TRBJ2-7 TRBV6-5 CASSYEGQGYEQYF
TRBJ1-5 TRBV9 CASSGGQGLGNQPQHF
TRBJ2-1 TRBV5-6 CATAGGNEQFF
TRBJ2-1 TRBV7-8 CASSFPGDYNEQFF
TRBJ2-2 TRBV29-1 CSAIKGTGELFF
TRBJ2-1 TRBV28 CASSLAGGGNEQIF
TRBJ2-7 TRBV10-3 CAISDPGGPRVEQYF
TRBJ2-5 TRBV7-2 CASSSGILMDQETQYF
TRBJ2-7 TRBV5-1 CASSLAQGAIYEQYF
TRBJ2-1 TRBV12-3/TRBV12-4 CASGYPGSSYNEQFF
TRBJ2-7 TRBV10-1 CASSEGQGSHEQYF
TRBJ2-5 TRBV10-1 CASSDGRAQETQYF
TRBJ1-4 TRBV7-2 CASSLVPAENEKLFF
TRBJ2-1 TRBV29-1 CSVEEYLSDEQFF
TRBJ1-2 TRBV29-1 CSALGTGGSYTF
TRBJ2-3 TRBV6-5 CASSTSGDTQYF
TRBJ2-2 TRBV5-6 CASSLASGFAGELFF
TRBJ1-1 TRBV29-1 CSAVDSLHTEAFF
TRBJ2-7 TRBV6-1 CASHGASYEQYF
TRBJ2-4 TRBV29-1 CSVEEVILAKNIQYF
TRBJ1-6 TRBV6-6 CASSDGDAVYNSPLHF
TRBJ2-1 TRBV27 CASSFGGNEQFF
TRBJ2-2 TRBV2 CASSAGLARSPDTGELFF
TRBJ2-5 TRBV20-1 CSASAWQKNLGETQYF
TRBJ2-7 TRBV19 CASRPGGHASYEQYF
TRBJ1-1 TRBV11-2 CASSFWDRLNTEAFF
TRBJ2-1 TRBV28 CASSLPPADRDNEQFF
TRBJ2-5 TRBV20-1 CSARVAETEETQYF
TRBJ2-2 TRBV7-9 CASSLGSGTNTGELFF
TRBJ1-2 TRBV7-9 CASRSRDRANYGYTF
TRBJ1-2 TRBV29-1 CAGTGLDGYTF
TRBJ1-1 TRBV7-9 CASSSSLVSSRNTEAFF
TRBJ2-2 TRBV11-2 CASSQSGQGELFF
TRBJ2-5 TRBV5-6 CASSLGLQETQYF
TRBJ1-2 TRBV28 CASSLIGSGGLIYGYTF
TRBJ2-2 TRBV28 CASSFLIGLAGVTLAGELFF